These 20 T cell receptor beta chains originate from one sample sequenced in a study of cytomegalovirus exposure and HLA in healthy donors. The PCR used 60 Vbeta and 13 Jbeta primers. Using immunoSEQ multiplex PCR, the repertoire was profiled, and TCRdb retains in-frame clones only, with some absent. The sample lists roughly 180,000 clones, 70% to 90% seen once, with roughly 5% in the top ten. The source material was PBMCs. These TCRs come from a girl aged 5 to 17 in good health and CMV-seropositive.

This clone was observed once. This sequence joins TRBV4-1 and TRBJ2-3, with TRBD2 identical over 11 bases. The V gene's germline CDR1 is MGHRA and CDR2 YSYEKL. This CDR3 is 17 amino acids long. V lost 0 bases to trimming and J lost 5 bases; unmatched junction nucleotides: 7. CDR3 DNA sequence: TGCGCCAGCAGCCAAGATAGGGGTAGCGGGGGGGAAGATACGCAGTATTTT. It codes for CASSQDRGSGGEDTQYF.

In this sample, this clone turned up a few times. This chain joins TRBV29-1 and TRBJ2-7; maybe TRBD1 (5 bases). The CDR3 length is 11 residues. V lost 7 bases and J 2 bases, leaving 9 bases between the germline ends. Per germline, CDR1 SQVTM and CDR2 ANQGSEA. CDR3 loop: CSGLTAYEQYF. CDR3 DNA sequence: TGCAGCGGACTGACAGCCTACGAGCAGTACTTC.

The V and J genes are TRBV7-6 and TRBJ2-1, with 7 positions matching TRBD1. CDR1 SGHVS and CDR2 FNYEAQ come from the germline V gene. The V and J ends lost 4 bases and 1 base, in that order; junction bases with no gene match: 1. The CDR3 spans 14 residues. As DNA, the CDR3 is TGTGCCAGCAGCTCAGGGGGATCCTACAATGAGCAGTTCTTC. Its translation is CASSSGGSYNEQFF.

The rearrangement links TRBV6-6 to TRBJ1-3, with D possibly TRBD1 on 6 matching bases. CDR1 MNHNY and CDR2 SVGAGI come from the germline V gene (reference sequence). The CDR3 is 15 amino acids. The V and J ends lost 0 bases and 4 bases respectively, with 10 bases between them. CDR3 region: CASSYSQGTGNTIYF. In nucleotides, the CDR3 is TGTGCCAGCAGTTACTCCCAGGGGACAGGAAACACCATATATTTT.

This clone turned up a few times. The chain recombines TRBV4-1 with TRBJ2-1; TRBD2 is a possible D gene (6 bases). Germline values: CDR1 MGHRA, CDR2 YSYEKL. This CDR3 is 13 amino acids long. V was cut by 5 bases and J by 7 bases, with 12 bases left in between. CDR3: CASSTGLRNEQFF. CDR3 nucleotide sequence: TGCGCCAGCAGCACGGGACTTCGAAATGAGCAGTTCTTC.

V and J are TRBV5-1 and TRBJ1-2; tentative D call: TRBD1 (5 bases). The CDR3 consists of 15 residues. V was pared by 0 bases and J by 4 bases, with 13 bases between. CDR1 and CDR2 from the germline V gene are SGHRS and YFSETQ. CDR3 protein: CASSLVAGSVYGYTF. In DNA, the CDR3 is TGCGCCAGCAGCTTGGTTGCAGGGTCGGTCTATGGCTACACCTTC.

The J gene is TRBJ2-5, the V gene TRBV25-1, with TRBD1 identical over 9 bases. The CDR3 contains 14 residues. The V and J ends lost 8 bases and 1 base, in that order; junction bases with no gene match: 5. The germline V gene encodes CDR1 MGHDK and CDR2 SYGVNS. The CDR3 sequence is CASRGQGLQETQYF. For the CDR3, the DNA is TGTGCCAGCCGAGGACAGGGGCTCCAAGAGACCCAGTACTTC.

The chain links TRBV18 to TRBJ1-1; the D is unclear. Germline V gene lookup returns CDR1 KGHSH and CDR2 LQKENI. CDR3 length equals 13 residues. The V end lost 5 bases, the J end lost 2 bases, and 9 bases lay between the germline ends. In DNA form, the CDR3 reads TGTGCCAGCTCAGAGGGAGGCAACACTGAAGCTTTCTTT. Translation gives CASSEGGNTEAFF.

The V call is TRBV7-9, the J call TRBJ1-5, with D perhaps matching TRBD1 (6 bases). The germline gives CDR1 SEHNR, CDR2 FQNEAQ (reference sequence). The CDR3 contains 18 residues. V lost 0 bases to trimming and J lost 2 bases, with 17 bases between them. CDR3 bases: TGTGCCAGCAGCTTAGCTCTATTACAGGGCGAGGGCAATCAGCCCCAGCATTTT. As protein: CASSLALLQGEGNQPQHF.

This chain joins TRBV19 and TRBJ2-7; TRBD2 matches 12 bases. The J segment lost 6 bases and the V segment lost 2 bases, leaving 5 bases of the junction unmatched. The germline V gene encodes CDR1 LNHDA and CDR2 SQIVND (reference sequence). This CDR3 spans 15 amino acids. The CDR3: CASSIRWTSGVEQYF. The CDR3 DNA follows: TGTGCCAGTAGTATACGGTGGACTAGCGGGGTCGAGCAGTACTTC.

This clone was observed a handful of times. The same CDR3 arises from other DNA sequences in this sample as well. This chain connects TRBV7-8 to TRBJ1-2, with D unresolved. The CDR3 contains 14 residues. Trimming shortened V by 1 base and J by 5 bases, and 11 bases separated the two germline ends. Germline V gene data show CDR1 as SGHVS and CDR2 as FQNEAQ. As DNA, the CDR3 is TGTGCCAGCAGCTTAGGAGGCGGGATATATGGCTACACCTTC. Protein sequence: CASSLGGGIYGYTF.

Details on this clone: This CDR3 is also generated by other DNA sequences in the sample. This chain uses TRBV30 with TRBJ2-3, with 8 nucleotides matching TRBD2. With V trimmed by 0 bases and J by 0 bases, 14 bases remained unmatched. CDR1 and CDR2 from the germline V gene are GTSNPN and SVGIG (reference sequence). There are 19 residues in the CDR3. In nucleotides, the CDR3 is TGTGCCTGGAGTGTGCACGGGCTAGCGGGCGTCTCTAGCACAGATACGCAGTATTTT. The encoded protein is CAWSVHGLAGVSSTDTQYF. The variable domain in full, completed from reference TRBV30 and TRBJ2-3, reads SQTIHQWPATLVQPVGSPLSLECTVEGTSNPNLYWYRQAAGRGLQLLFYSVGIGQISSEVPQNLSASRPQDRQFILSSKKLLLSDSGFYLCAWSVHGLAGVSSTDTQYFGPGTRLTVL.

The chain uses TRBV2 and TRBJ1-6; 9 bases line up with TRBD1. The germline CDR1 and CDR2 sequences are SNHLY and FYNNEI. After removal of 6 bases from V and 7 bases from J, the junction contained 4 bases not matched to a gene. The CDR3 has 14 amino acids. The CDR3 loop is CASSPGQGNSPLHF. DNA for the CDR3: TGTGCCAGCAGCCCCGGACAGGGGAATTCACCCCTCCACTTT.

J is TRBJ1-1 and V is TRBV7-9; D remains unclear. V lost 2 bases and J lost 1, with 11 bases in between. The CDR3 consists of 15 residues. CDR1 is SEHNR, CDR2 FQNEAQ, per germline (reference sequence). This CDR3 is CASSLRGEQNTEAFF. The CDR3 DNA is TGTGCCAGCAGCTTACGGGGAGAACAGAACACTGAAGCTTTCTTT.

The CDR3 coding sequence is TGTGCCTGGAGTGTAGTCAGTCACAATGAGCAGTTCTTC. Translated: CAWSVVSHNEQFF. The chain carries TRBV30 and TRBJ2-1; D gene ambiguous. The V and J ends lost 0 bases and 5 bases respectively, with 8 bases between them. CDR1 GTSNPN and CDR2 SVGIG come from the germline V gene (reference sequence). The CDR3 is 13 amino acids.

This clone was picked up one time. The rearrangement uses TRBV5-5 and TRBJ1-1; D might be TRBD1 (5 bases). The CDR3 consists of 12 residues. From germline, CDR1 is SGHKS and CDR2 YYEKEE (reference sequence). V was cut by 4 bases and J by 3 bases, with 7 bases left in between. The CDR3 region is CASSQGDTEAFF. The CDR3, as DNA: TGTGCCAGCAGCCAGGGCGACACTGAAGCTTTCTTT.

CDR3 nucleotide sequence: TGTGCCAGCAGTTTACGCCTCCCGGGGAATTTAGGCTCAAAACTGTTTTTT. This codes for CASSLRLPGNLGSKLFF. This chain joins TRBV28 and TRBJ1-4; D not resolved. The germline V gene encodes CDR1 MDHEN and CDR2 SYDVKM. CDR3 size: 17 residues. V lost 2 bases and J lost 10, with 23 bases in between.

V usage is TRBV7-9 and J usage is TRBJ1-1, with a weak D call TRBD1 (5 bases). Germline CDR1 SEHNR, CDR2 FQNEAQ (reference sequence). Trimming stripped 5 bases from V and 4 bases from J, with 14 bases between. CDR3 size: 14 residues. The CDR3 loop reads CASSHGGRGTEAFF. CDR3 in DNA: TGTGCCAGCAGCCACGGGGGTCGGGGCACTGAAGCTTTCTTT.

The CDR3 loop is CASSSGGSYEQYF. The DNA for the CDR3 is TGTGCCAGCAGCTCCGGGGGGTCCTACGAGCAGTACTTC. The V call is TRBV11-3, the J call TRBJ2-7, with 7 bases fitting TRBD2. This CDR3 has 13 amino acids. Germline lookup yields CDR1 SGHNT and CDR2 YENEEA. The trim removed 4 bases at V and 1 base at J, leaving 1 base unmatched.

With respect to this clone: Distinct nucleotide sequences in the sample also encode this CDR3. The rearrangement links TRBV18 to TRBJ1-2, with D hard to call. V was pared by 1 base and J by 2 bases, with 8 bases between. From germline, CDR1 is KGHSH and CDR2 LQKENI. The CDR3 runs to 14 residues. The CDR3 sequence: CASSPREFNYGYTF. CDR3 DNA sequence: TGTGCCAGCTCACCACGAGAGTTCAACTATGGCTACACCTTC.